This T cell receptor (beta chain) was sequenced during a study of blood T cell repertoires in COVID-19. This clone was observed a single time. Authors' analysis steps: Estimation of nucleated cell counts relied on the amplification of reference gene primers. The table came from immunoSEQ multiplex PCR; TCRdb's copy has only in-frame clones and leaves some out. Clonal size and the V and J genes are those of that table, whereas D and trimming came from the DNA. The sample has approximately 140,000 clones, about 83% seen once. Self-reported history from a screening survey and questionnaire set each donor's cohort. Germline lookup yields CDR1 ENHRY and CDR2 SYGVKD. This CDR3 contains 15 residues. V was pared by 10 bases and J by 0 bases, with 19 bases between.

The chain joins TRBV10-3 to TRBJ2-7; D perhaps matches TRBD1 (7 bases). This TCR came from a woman aged 45-65 years who had been exposed to COVID-19. The source material was PBMCs or T cells enriched from blood (not recorded which). DNA of the CDR3: TGTGCCACAGGGAGCCAGGGGGGAAGCTCCTACGAGCAGTACTTC. It is translated as CATGSQGGSSYEQYF.